This paragraph reports one TCR beta chain. The source of the sample is a study of tumour-infiltrating T cells in Burkitt lymphoma. Study-level information: Survival, overall and progression-free, tracked with productive clonality.

Trimming cost V 8 bases and J 4 bases, with 17 bases left between them. The germline V gene encodes CDR1 MRHNA and CDR2 SNTAGT. CDR3 size: 14 residues. The repertoire was sequenced with immunoSEQ multiplex PCR; TCRdb's copy has only in-frame clones and lacks some. Here the sample spans 2,500 to 3,500 clones, more than 65% being singletons. The sequenced material came from tumor tissue. The sequence derives from a human donor with diffuse large B-cell lymphoma. V and J are TRBV6-4 and TRBJ1-2; a possible D gene is TRBD1 (6 bases). The chain's CDR3 is CASRFWTETYGYTF. As DNA, the CDR3 is TGTGCCAGCCGGTTTTGGACAGAGACCTATGGCTACACCTTC.